The 24 T cell receptor beta chains below come from one sample, sequenced in a study of cytomegalovirus exposure and HLA in healthy donors. The PCR used 60 Vbeta and 13 Jbeta primers. The method was immunoSEQ multiplex PCR; TCRdb's version includes in-frame clones alone and lacks a portion of them. Of about 190,000 clones in the sample, over 60% are singletons; the top ten hold approximately 4.8%. The sequenced material came from PBMCs. These receptors originate from a man in his thirties or forties in good health and CMV-seropositive.

The chain recombines TRBV6-6 with TRBJ1-5, with TRBD1 matching 7 bases. There are 12 residues in the CDR3. V was clipped by 8 bases and J by 7 bases; unmatched bases: 5. From germline, CDR1 is MNHNY and CDR2 SVGAGI (reference sequence). In nucleotides, the CDR3 is TGTGCCAGCTGTTCACAGGGGCAGCCCCAGCATTTT. Amino acids: CASCSQGQPQHF.

The CDR3 nucleotides are TGTGCCAGCAGGAGCGAGGGCAGGGGGTTTGCGGATACGCAGTATTTT. It translates to CASRSEGRGFADTQYF. The V gene is TRBV7-9, the J gene TRBJ2-3; TRBD1 agrees at 7 bases. The CDR3 runs to 16 residues. Germline V gives CDR1 SEHNR, CDR2 FQNEAQ (reference sequence). J lost 6 bases, V lost 6 bases, and 15 bases had no gene match. Drawing the rest from reference TRBV7-9 and TRBJ2-3, the complete variable domain is DTGVSQNPRHKITKRGQNVTFRCDPISEHNRLYWYRQTLGQGPEFLTYFQNEAQLEKSRLLSDRFSAERPKGSFSTLEIQRTEQGDSAMYLCASRSEGRGFADTQYFGPGTRLTVL.

The gene calls are TRBV30 and TRBJ2-3; TRBD2 agrees at 10 bases. Germline values: CDR1 GTSNPN, CDR2 SVGIG (reference sequence). V shed 4 bases, J shed 1 base, and the junction held 8 bases outside the gene matches. This CDR3 contains 16 residues. CDR3 nucleotide sequence: TGTGCCTGGAACCATGGGACTAGCGATGGCACAGATACGCAGTATTTT. Translation gives CAWNHGTSDGTDTQYF.

The J gene is TRBJ2-4, the V gene TRBV7-2; maybe TRBD2 (6 bases). The V and J ends lost 1 base and 8 bases respectively, with 12 bases between them. CDR3 length: 14 amino acids. Germline CDR1 and CDR2: SGHTA and FQGNSA. In DNA form, the CDR3 reads TGTGCCAGCAGCTTAGTGGCCGGGGGTGACATTCAGTACTTC. It specifies CASSLVAGGDIQYF.

This clone has just one count. The chain is built from TRBV2 and TRBJ1-5; D possibly corresponds to TRBD1 (6 bases). Germline loops: CDR1 SNHLY, CDR2 FYNNEI. The CDR3 loop spans 14 amino acids. The germline V and J ends were trimmed by 7 bases and 6 bases, with 16 bases remaining between them. The chain's CDR3 is CASTVTGFGQPQHF. CDR3 DNA sequence: TGTGCCAGCACCGTGACAGGTTTTGGTCAGCCCCAGCATTTT.

This sequence joins TRBV30 and TRBJ2-7, with D perhaps TRBD1 (5 bases). This CDR3 is built from 12 residues. Germline V gene sequence: CDR1 GTSNPN, CDR2 SVGIG (reference sequence). Trimming shortened V by 2 bases and J by 5 bases, and 10 bases separated the two germline ends. The chain's CDR3 is CAWSRQRDEQYF. The CDR3 DNA reads as TGTGCCTGGAGTAGACAGCGAGACGAGCAGTACTTC.

The chain recombines TRBV5-4 with TRBJ2-3; 8 nucleotides line up with TRBD2. The germline V gene encodes CDR1 SGHNT and CDR2 YYREEE (reference sequence). The CDR3 is made up of 11 amino acids. V gave up 7 bases and J gave up 9 bases; unmatched junction bases: 4. The CDR3 is CASGAGGTQYF. CDR3 in DNA: TGTGCCAGCGGCGCGGGAGGCACGCAGTATTTT.

The V gene is TRBV5-6, the J gene TRBJ1-3; 11 bases are a match to TRBD1. V was clipped by 4 bases and J by 8 bases; unmatched bases: 8. The V gene's germline CDR1 is SGHDT and CDR2 YYEEEE. This CDR3 has 15 residues. CDR3 loop: CASSISGTGGHTIYF. The CDR3 DNA reads TGTGCCAGCAGCATTTCCGGGACAGGGGGTCACACCATATATTTT.

The chain employs TRBV10-3 and TRBJ2-3, with a tentative D call TRBD2 (6 bases). This CDR3 has 13 residues. V was pared by 6 bases and J by 0 bases, with 7 bases between. CDR1 is ENHRY and CDR2 is SYGVKD in the germline V gene. The CDR3 reads CAISGTSTDTQYF. The DNA for the CDR3 is TGTGCCATCAGCGGGACTAGCACAGATACGCAGTATTTT.

The rearrangement joins TRBV6-6 to TRBJ2-3; 8 bases fit TRBD1. Germline CDR1 MNHNY, CDR2 SVGAGI (reference sequence). The CDR3 consists of 15 residues. After removal of 5 bases from V and 2 bases from J, the junction contained 6 bases not matched to a gene. The DNA of the CDR3 is TGTGCCAGCAGTAGACAGGGGACTTACACAGATACGCAGTATTTT. This translates into CASSRQGTYTDTQYF.

V gene TRBV11-2 combines with J gene TRBJ2-5, with D perhaps matching TRBD1 (6 bases). Germline V lookup: CDR1 SGHAT, CDR2 FQNNGV. V was trimmed by 5 bases and J by 3 bases, leaving 10 bases between them. This CDR3 is 13 amino acids long. The CDR3: CASSPGQKETQYF. The CDR3 region has the DNA TGTGCCAGCAGCCCTGGACAGAAAGAGACCCAGTACTTC.

The gene calls are TRBV19 and TRBJ2-1; TRBD2 matches 8 bases. Germline V gene sequence: CDR1 LNHDA, CDR2 SQIVND (reference sequence). There are 15 residues in the CDR3. Trimming at V came to 6 bases and at J to 4 bases, leaving 8 bases not matched to a gene. CDR3 residues: CASSNSGGLYNEQFF. The CDR3 bases are TGTGCCAGTAGCAACAGCGGGGGCCTATACAATGAGCAGTTCTTC.

The chain employs TRBV27 and TRBJ2-2; D is possibly TRBD1 (6 bases). The CDR3 loop spans 15 amino acids. Trimming removed 7 bases from V and 0 bases from J, with 12 bases in between. Germline V lookup: CDR1 MNHEY, CDR2 SMNVEV (reference sequence). CDR3 bases: TGTGCCAGCACCCAGGGGATGGCGAACACCGGGGAGCTGTTTTTT. Translation gives CASTQGMANTGELFF.

The CDR3 DNA sequence: TGTGCCAGCAAGGTAGCGGGAGGGACGAGCTCCTACAATGAGCAGTTCTTC. Translation: CASKVAGGTSSYNEQFF. The chain couples TRBV27 to TRBJ2-1; 11 bases are shared with TRBD2. Per the germline V gene, CDR1 is MNHEY and CDR2 is SMNVEV (reference sequence). The junction had 8 bases not matched to a gene; V was cut back by 7 bases and J by 0 bases. The CDR3 runs 17 residues.

The V call is TRBV27, the J call TRBJ2-7, with D perhaps TRBD2 (6 bases). V was shortened by 6 bases and J by 3 bases, with 24 bases between the two germline ends. CDR3 length: 17 residues. The germline V gene has CDR1 MNHEY and CDR2 SMNVEV (reference sequence). The CDR3, as DNA: TGTGCCAGCAGACGGTCCCTAGGGCGGGGAGACCTCTACGAGCAGTACTTC. Protein sequence: CASRRSLGRGDLYEQYF.

This clone was detected once. The chain joins TRBV12-5 to TRBJ2-1; 8 bases are shared with TRBD1. The CDR3 length is 13 residues. Germline V CDR1 and CDR2: LGHNT, FRNRAP. The junction had 11 bases not matched to a gene; V was cut back by 9 bases and J by 10 bases. The CDR3 DNA sequence: TGTGCTAGCGCCGCGTCAGGGGGCGGCGAGCAGTTCTTC. Protein sequence: CASAASGGGEQFF.

The V gene is TRBV19, the J gene TRBJ2-1; 7 nucleotides agree with TRBD1. Germline loops: CDR1 LNHDA, CDR2 SQIVND (reference sequence). The CDR3 extends over 16 amino acids. With V trimmed by 5 bases and J by 0 bases, 7 bases remained unmatched. Here the CDR3 DNA reads TGTGCCAGTAGTCCAAGACAGGGAAGCTCCTACAATGAGCAGTTCTTC. Its translation is CASSPRQGSSYNEQFF.

The CDR3 loop reads CASSMQPTGAPTDTQYF. The CDR3 DNA reads as TGTGCCAGCTCAATGCAACCTACAGGGGCTCCCACAGATACGCAGTATTTT. This sequence joins TRBV18 and TRBJ2-3, with TRBD1 identical over 7 bases. CDR3 length: 17 residues. CDR1 is KGHSH and CDR2 is LQKENI in the germline V gene. V was pared by 5 bases and J by 2 bases, with 13 bases of the junction left unmatched.

The genes are TRBV30 and TRBJ1-3; 7 bases fit TRBD1. J gave up 7 bases and V 4 bases, and 4 bases lay outside the gene matches. CDR1 and CDR2 (germline): GTSNPN, SVGIG (reference sequence). The length of the CDR3 is 12 residues. The CDR3 DNA reads TGTGCCTGGAACAGGGGTGGCAACACCATATATTTT. The encoded protein is CAWNRGGNTIYF.

V and J are TRBV19 and TRBJ2-3, with 12 bases fitting TRBD2. The CDR3 length is 16 residues. Germline lookup yields CDR1 LNHDA and CDR2 SQIVND (reference sequence). Trimming at V came to 8 bases and at J to 0 bases, leaving 6 bases not matched to a gene. The CDR3 region is CASRRLAGDSTDTQYF. In nucleotides, the CDR3 is TGTGCCAGTCGCAGACTAGCGGGGGACAGCACAGATACGCAGTATTTT.

The chain joins TRBV19 to TRBJ2-3; D perhaps matches TRBD1 (6 bases). Germline lookup yields CDR1 LNHDA and CDR2 SQIVND (reference sequence). This CDR3 spans 15 amino acids. Trimming cost V 1 base and J 5 bases, with 13 bases left between them. CDR3 nucleotide sequence: TGTGCCAGTAGTATAGCCCGTAGGACAGAAGATACGCAGTATTTT. It specifies CASSIARRTEDTQYF.

V usage is TRBV10-3 and J usage is TRBJ1-2, with D perhaps matching TRBD1 (5 bases). The ends were cut back, 7 bases at V and 3 bases at J, with 15 bases in the middle. In germline, CDR1 is ENHRY, CDR2 SYGVKD. The CDR3 contains 14 residues. The CDR3 bases are TGTGCCATCACCCCTGGGGGGGGGTACTATGGCTACACCTTC. The encoded protein is CAITPGGGYYGYTF.

The chain employs TRBV7-2 and TRBJ1-3, with D unclear. Germline values: CDR1 SGHTA, CDR2 FQGNSA. V lost 2 bases and J 7 bases, leaving 6 bases between the germline ends. The CDR3 is 12 amino acids. The CDR3 is CASSLSRNTIYF. The CDR3 coding sequence is TGTGCCAGCAGCTTATCCCGGAACACCATATATTTT.

This clone was seen only once. J is TRBJ2-1 and V is TRBV7-9, with TRBD2 as a possible D gene (6 bases). Between the trimmed V and J ends, which lost 4 bases and 10 bases, there was a span of 14 bases. The CDR3 extends over 13 amino acids. CDR1 and CDR2 (germline): SEHNR, FQNEAQ (reference sequence). The CDR3 sequence is CASSSRGYSEQFF. The CDR3 region has the DNA TGTGCCAGCAGCTCCCGGGGGTACAGCGAGCAGTTCTTC.